This T cell receptor beta chain is from a study of Ad26.COV2.S vaccination and SARS-CoV-2 variants. Study-level background: Donor was in the COV1001 Ad26.COV2.S trial arm. Ad26.COV2.S given intramuscularly, once or twice 56 days apart.

Here immunoSEQ multiplex PCR was the method, and the copy in TCRdb shows in-frame clones only, minus some. The data contain approximately 300,000 clones, 70% to 90% of them singletons. Specified treatment: around 19 received Ad26.COV2.S at low or high dose, single or two shots; 5 received placebo; per-sample allocation not given. Specimens were obtained on day 63 following the first vaccine or placebo injection. CDR3 length equals 14 residues. The V gene lost 7 bases and the J gene lost 8 bases, with 20 bases spanning the gap. The germline CDR1 and CDR2 sequences are PRHDT and FYEKMQ (reference sequence).

The input for sequencing was peripheral blood, taken in a trial of Ad26.COV2.S vaccine versus placebo. V gene TRBV13 combines with J gene TRBJ1-2, with a tentative D call TRBD1 (5 bases). The TCR comes from a person aged 18-65 years who received the Ad26.COV2.S COVID-19 vaccine or a placebo. CDR3 residues: CASISLGDSAGYTF. The CDR3 bases are TGTGCCAGCATCTCACTGGGGGATTCGGCGGGCTACACCTTC.